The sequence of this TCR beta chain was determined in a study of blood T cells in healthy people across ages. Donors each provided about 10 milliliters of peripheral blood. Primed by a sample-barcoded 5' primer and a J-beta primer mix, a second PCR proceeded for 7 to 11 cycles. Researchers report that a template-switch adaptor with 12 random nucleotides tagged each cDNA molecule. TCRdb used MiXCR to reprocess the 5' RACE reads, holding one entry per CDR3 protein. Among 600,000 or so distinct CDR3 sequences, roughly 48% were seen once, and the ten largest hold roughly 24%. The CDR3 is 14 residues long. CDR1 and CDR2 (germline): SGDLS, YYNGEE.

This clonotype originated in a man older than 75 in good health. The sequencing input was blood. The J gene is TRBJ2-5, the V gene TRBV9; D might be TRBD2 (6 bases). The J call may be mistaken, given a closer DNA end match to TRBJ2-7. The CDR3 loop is CASSETVRGFEQYF. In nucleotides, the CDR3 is TGTGCCAGCAGCGAGACAGTTCGGGGGTTCGAGCAGTACTTC.